Below are 8 T cell receptor beta chains sequenced from a single sample in a study of T cells in Graves' hyperthyroidism and ophthalmopathy. TCR beta CDR3 regions were amplified from RNA transcripts. Primed by the HTBI set, a first-round RT-PCR was run on the TCR CDR3. Each CDR3 protein is one row after TCRdb ran MiXCR on the multiplex PCR reads. This table has 450,000 to 650,000 distinct CDR3 sequences, approximately 14% appearing once. The sample was blood. All receptors come from a woman aged 18-30 years with Graves' ophthalmopathy.

This clonotype was found many times. V is TRBV7-2 and J is TRBJ2-4; 12 bases fit TRBD2. CDR1 SGHTA and CDR2 FQGNSA come from the germline V gene. V dropped 1 base and J dropped 1; count of bases not matched to a gene: 11. The CDR3 spans 20 residues. CDR3 in amino acids: CASSLGPSGRALGAKNIQYF. In DNA form, the CDR3 reads TGTGCCAGCAGCTTAGGGCCTAGCGGGAGGGCCTTAGGGGCCAAAAACATTCAGTACTTC.

This clonotype was found many times. The V gene is TRBV12-3 or TRBV12-4, the J gene TRBJ2-3; 10 bases agree with TRBD2. V gave up 8 bases and J gave up 4 bases; unmatched junction bases: 9. The CDR3 is made up of 15 amino acids. CDR3 bases: TGTGCCAGCGCGCAGGGAGCGGGAGGGGCAGATACGCAGTATTTT. Amino acids: CASAQGAGGADTQYF.

A note on this clonotype: One end of the junction is discordant with germline, which a read error may explain. This chain connects TRBV27 to TRBJ2-7; 7 nucleotides align to TRBD1. This CDR3 is built from 15 residues. Germline V gene data show CDR1 as MNHEY and CDR2 as SMNVEV (reference sequence). CDR3 sequence: CASSLGQGVNCEQHF. The CDR3 DNA follows: TGTGCCAGCAGTTTGGGGCAGGGGGTTAATTGCGAGCAGCACTTC.

This clonotype was seen a few times. The rearrangement uses TRBV6-1 and TRBJ1-2; 7 bases are a match to TRBD1. CDR1 MNHNS and CDR2 SASEGT come from the germline V gene. Germline trimming cut 6 bases from V and 4 bases from J; bases unmatched to any gene: 8. This CDR3 has 14 residues. For the CDR3, the DNA is TGTGCCAGCAGGGAGACAGGGTCTCTCTATGGCTACACCTTC. Translating it yields CASRETGSLYGYTF.

This clonotype was recorded at least ten times. The gene calls are TRBV12-3 or TRBV12-4 and TRBJ1-1; tentative D call: TRBD1 (5 bases). Trimming left V 4 bases short and J 4 bases short, with 13 bases between. The CDR3 is 14 amino acids. The CDR3 region is CASSSPPGLTEAFF. In DNA form, the CDR3 reads TGTGCCAGCAGTTCCCCTCCGGGACTCACTGAAGCTTTCTTT.

The sample holds a few counts of this clonotype. The J gene is TRBJ2-1, the V gene TRBV9, with a weak D call TRBD2 (5 bases). This CDR3 is 15 amino acids long. CDR1 SGDLS and CDR2 YYNGEE come from the germline V gene. The V end lost 2 bases, the J end lost 8 bases, and 17 bases lay between the germline ends. CDR3 DNA sequence: TGTGCCAGCAGCGTCACTGGTGGGGTGGGAGATGAGCAGTTCTTC. It is translated as CASSVTGGVGDEQFF.

This clonotype was found a few times. V and J are TRBV18 and TRBJ2-7, with D possibly matching TRBD1 (7 bases). The CDR3 is 15 amino acids. Looked up from germline, CDR1 is KGHSH and CDR2 is LQKENI. The germline V and J ends were trimmed by 4 bases and 4 bases, with 17 bases remaining between them. CDR3 sequence (DNA): TGTGCCAGCTCACTCCCGGGCGCAGGGGGGTACGAGCAGTACTTC. Its translation is CASSLPGAGGYEQYF. The whole variable domain, filled in from reference TRBV18 and TRBJ2-7, reads NAGVMQNPRHLVRRRGQEARLRCSPMKGHSHVYWYRQLPEEGLKFMVYLQKENIIDESGMPKERFSAEFPKEGPSILRIQQVVRGDSAAYFCASSLPGAGGYEQYFGPGTRLTVT.

Comment on this clonotype: With a much larger clone just one base away, this may be a read error. This chain joins TRBV20-1 and TRBJ2-2, with 15 bases fitting TRBD2. The V segment lost 5 bases and the J segment 6 bases; nucleotides outside the gene matches: 7. The CDR3 loop spans 16 amino acids. Germline V gives CDR1 DFQATT, CDR2 SNEGSKA (reference sequence). CDR3 amino acids: CSAWTSGGALAGELFF. The DNA of the CDR3 is TGCAGTGCTTGGACTAGCGGGGGGGCCTTAGCCGGGGAGCTGTTTTTT.